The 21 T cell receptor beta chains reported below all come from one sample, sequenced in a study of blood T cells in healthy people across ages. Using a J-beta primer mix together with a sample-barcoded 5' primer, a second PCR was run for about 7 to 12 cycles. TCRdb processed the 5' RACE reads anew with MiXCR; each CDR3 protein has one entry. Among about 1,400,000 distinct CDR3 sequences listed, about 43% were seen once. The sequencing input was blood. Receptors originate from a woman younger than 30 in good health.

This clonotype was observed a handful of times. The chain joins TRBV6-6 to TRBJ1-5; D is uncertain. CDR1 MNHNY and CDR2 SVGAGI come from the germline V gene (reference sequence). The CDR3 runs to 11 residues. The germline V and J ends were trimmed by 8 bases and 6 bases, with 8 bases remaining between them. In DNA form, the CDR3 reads TGTGCCAGCGGTAGGATTCAGCCCCAGCATTTT. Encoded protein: CASGRIQPQHF.

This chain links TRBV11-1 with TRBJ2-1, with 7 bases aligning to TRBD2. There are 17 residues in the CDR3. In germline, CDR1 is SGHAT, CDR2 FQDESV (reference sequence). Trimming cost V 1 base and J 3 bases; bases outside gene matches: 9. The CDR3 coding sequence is TGTGCCAGCAGCTTAGAAATGGGTAGCGGGCGCTACAATGAGCAGTTCTTC. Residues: CASSLEMGSGRYNEQFF.

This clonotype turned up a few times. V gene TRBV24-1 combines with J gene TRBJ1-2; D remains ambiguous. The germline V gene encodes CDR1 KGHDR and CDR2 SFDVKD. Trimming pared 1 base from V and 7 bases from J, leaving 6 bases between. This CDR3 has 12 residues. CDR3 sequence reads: CATSDFLRGYTF. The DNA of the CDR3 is TGTGCCACCAGTGATTTCCTTCGTGGCTACACCTTC.

The CDR3 DNA reads TGTGCCAGCAGCTTCGAGGGTATAGGACTAGCGGGCTCCTACGAGCAGTACTTC. This codes for CASSFEGIGLAGSYEQYF. This chain joins TRBV7-2 and TRBJ2-7; 11 bases line up with TRBD2. Germline V lookup: CDR1 SGHTA, CDR2 FQGNSA. Trimming took 3 bases from V and 0 from J; bases not matched to a gene: 10. The CDR3 is 18 amino acids.

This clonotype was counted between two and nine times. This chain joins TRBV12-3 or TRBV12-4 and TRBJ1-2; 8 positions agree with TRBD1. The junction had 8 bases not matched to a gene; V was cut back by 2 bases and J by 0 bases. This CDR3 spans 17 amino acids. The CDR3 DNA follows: TGTGCCAGCAGTTTACCTGGACAGGGAGCTACTAACTATGGCTACACCTTC. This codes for CASSLPGQGATNYGYTF.

CDR3 sequence (DNA): TGCAGTGCTAGGGAACAGGGGGGTAATTCACCCCTCCACTTT. Translating it yields CSAREQGGNSPLHF. The gene calls are TRBV20-1 and TRBJ1-6, with 8 bases that match TRBD1. From germline, CDR1 is DFQATT and CDR2 SNEGSKA (reference sequence). V trimming: 3 bases; J trimming: 6 bases; junction bases outside the gene matches: 4. CDR3 length: 14 residues.

The CDR3 loop reads CASSPRTGYHEQYF. CDR3 nucleotide sequence: TGTGCCAGCAGCCCCCGGACAGGGTACCACGAGCAGTACTTC. V is TRBV7-2 and J is TRBJ2-5; 8 bases map to TRBD1. The tail of the sequence fits TRBJ2-7 better, so the J call may be wrong. The CDR3 has 14 residues. Germline-derived CDR1 and CDR2 are SGHTA and FQGNSA.

Here the CDR3 reads CIVGQPQETQYF. The CDR3 coding sequence is TGCATCGTCGGACAGCCCCAAGAGACCCAGTACTTC. This rearrangement joins TRBV29-1 to TRBJ2-5; a weak D match, TRBD1 (6 bases). The CDR3 totals 12 residues. CDR1 SQVTM and CDR2 ANQGSEA come from the germline V gene.

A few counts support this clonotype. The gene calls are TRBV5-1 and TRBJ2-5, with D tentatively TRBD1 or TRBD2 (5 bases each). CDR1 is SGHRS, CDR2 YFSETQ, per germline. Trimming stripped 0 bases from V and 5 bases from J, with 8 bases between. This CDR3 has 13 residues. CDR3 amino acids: CASSLVWGETQYF. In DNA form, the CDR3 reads TGCGCCAGCAGCTTGGTCTGGGGGGAGACCCAGTACTTC.

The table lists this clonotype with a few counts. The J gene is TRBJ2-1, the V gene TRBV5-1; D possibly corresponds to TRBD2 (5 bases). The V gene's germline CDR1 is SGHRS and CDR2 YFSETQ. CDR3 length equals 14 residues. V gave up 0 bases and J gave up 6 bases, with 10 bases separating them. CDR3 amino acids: CASSLVNEGNEQFF. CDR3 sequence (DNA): TGCGCCAGCAGCTTGGTCAACGAGGGCAATGAGCAGTTCTTC.

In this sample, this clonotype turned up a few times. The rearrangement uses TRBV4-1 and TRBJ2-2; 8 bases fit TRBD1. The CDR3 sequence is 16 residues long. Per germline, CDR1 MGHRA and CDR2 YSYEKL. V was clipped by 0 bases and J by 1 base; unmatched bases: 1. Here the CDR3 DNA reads TGCGCCAGCAGCCAAGACGGGACAGGGAACACCGGGGAGCTGTTTTTT. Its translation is CASSQDGTGNTGELFF.

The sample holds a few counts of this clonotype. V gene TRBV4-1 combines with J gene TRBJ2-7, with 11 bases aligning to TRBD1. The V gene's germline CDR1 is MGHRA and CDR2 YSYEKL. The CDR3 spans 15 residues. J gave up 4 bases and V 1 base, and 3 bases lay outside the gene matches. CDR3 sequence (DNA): TGCGCCAGCAGCCAAGTCTGGGACAGGGGGTACGAGCAGTACTTC. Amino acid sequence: CASSQVWDRGYEQYF.

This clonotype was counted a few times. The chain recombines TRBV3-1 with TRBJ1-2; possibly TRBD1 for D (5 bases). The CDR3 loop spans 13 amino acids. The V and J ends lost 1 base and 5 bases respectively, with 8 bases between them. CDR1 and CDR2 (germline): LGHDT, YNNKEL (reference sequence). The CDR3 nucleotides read TGTGCCAGCAGCCAAGTTCAGGGTTATGGCTACACCTTC. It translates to CASSQVQGYGYTF.

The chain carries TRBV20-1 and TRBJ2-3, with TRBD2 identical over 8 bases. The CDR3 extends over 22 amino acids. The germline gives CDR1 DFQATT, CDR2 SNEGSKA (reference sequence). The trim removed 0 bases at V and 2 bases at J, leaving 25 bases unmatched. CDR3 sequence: CSARDLPSGGGSGSWTTDTQYF. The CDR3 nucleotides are TGCAGTGCTAGAGATCTCCCCAGTGGGGGCGGGAGCGGGAGTTGGACCACAGATACGCAGTATTTT.

This chain's CDR3 is CASSFWSGQGAGQPQHF. In nucleotides, the CDR3 is TGTGCCAGCAGTTTCTGGTCAGGACAGGGGGCTGGGCAGCCCCAGCATTTT. The chain joins TRBV27 to TRBJ1-5, with 11 bases matching TRBD1. With 3 bases clipped from V and 7 bases from J, the junction kept 11 bases outside the gene matches. This CDR3 is built from 17 residues. CDR1 MNHEY and CDR2 SMNVEV come from the germline V gene (reference sequence).

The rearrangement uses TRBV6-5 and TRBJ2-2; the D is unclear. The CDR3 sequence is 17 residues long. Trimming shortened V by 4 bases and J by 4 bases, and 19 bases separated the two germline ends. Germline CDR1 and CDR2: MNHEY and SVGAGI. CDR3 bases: TGTGCCAGCAGTTCCCGGTCCAACGGCCCCTCCACCGGGGAGCTGTTTTTT. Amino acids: CASSSRSNGPSTGELFF.

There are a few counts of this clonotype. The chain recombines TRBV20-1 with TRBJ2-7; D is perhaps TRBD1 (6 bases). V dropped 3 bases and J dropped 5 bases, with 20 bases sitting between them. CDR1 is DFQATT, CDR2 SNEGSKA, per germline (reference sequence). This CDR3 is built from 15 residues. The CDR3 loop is CSARTWEQGVNEQYF. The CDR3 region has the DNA TGCAGTGCTAGGACGTGGGAACAGGGAGTTAACGAGCAGTACTTC.

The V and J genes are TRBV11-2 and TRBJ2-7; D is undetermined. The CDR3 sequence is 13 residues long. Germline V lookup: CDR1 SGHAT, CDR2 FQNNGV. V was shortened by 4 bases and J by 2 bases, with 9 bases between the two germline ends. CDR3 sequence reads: CASSYDFAYEQYF. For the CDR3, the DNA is TGTGCCAGCAGCTATGACTTCGCCTACGAGCAGTACTTC.

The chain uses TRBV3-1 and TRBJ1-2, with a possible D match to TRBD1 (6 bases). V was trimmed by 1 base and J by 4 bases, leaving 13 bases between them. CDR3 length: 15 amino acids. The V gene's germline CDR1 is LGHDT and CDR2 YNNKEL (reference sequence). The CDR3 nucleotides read TGTGCCAGCAGCCAAGTAACAGGGACACTCTATGGCTACACCTTC. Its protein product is CASSQVTGTLYGYTF.

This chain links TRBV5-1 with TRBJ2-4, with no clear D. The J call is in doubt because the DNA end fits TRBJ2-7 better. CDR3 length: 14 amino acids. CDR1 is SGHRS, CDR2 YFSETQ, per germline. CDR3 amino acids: CASSLAVPDYEQYF. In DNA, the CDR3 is TGCGCCAGCAGCTTGGCAGTGCCAGATTACGAGCAGTACTTC.

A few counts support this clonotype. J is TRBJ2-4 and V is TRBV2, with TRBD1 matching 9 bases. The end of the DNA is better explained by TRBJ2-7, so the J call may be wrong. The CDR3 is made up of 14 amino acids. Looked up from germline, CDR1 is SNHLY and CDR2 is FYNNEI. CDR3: CASSPTGGLYEQYF. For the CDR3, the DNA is TGTGCCAGTTCCCCGACAGGGGGTCTCTACGAGCAGTACTTC.